A selection of T cell receptor beta chains follows, all from one sample in a study of blood T cell repertoires in COVID-19. Sequencing used immunoSEQ multiplex PCR; TCRdb keeps in-frame clones, though not all of them. This table has about 160,000 clones, 85% appearing once. The sequenced sample consisted of peripheral blood. The receptor set was obtained from a human donor with acute or convalescent COVID-19. The donor label of this sample is uncertain. Each CDR3 is given with its conserved first and last residue. D genes are given only for firm matches. Size tells how often a clone was seen (once, few, many) or the class of an expanded clone, and some rows leave it out.

abundance	j_gene	d_gene	v_gene	CDR3aa	CDR3nt
NA	TRBJ2-1	TRBD1	TRBV29-1	CSDRQGAQGNEQFF	TGCAGCGATCGACAGGGGGCGCAAGGCAATGAGCAGTTCTTC
NA	TRBJ1-6	TRBD1	TRBV6-5	CASRTGTGLDSPLHF	TGTGCCAGCAGGACCGGGACAGGCCTTGATTCACCCCTCCACTTT
few	TRBJ1-1	NA	TRBV19	CASSIQNTEAFF	TGTGCCAGTAGTATCCAGAACACTGAAGCTTTCTTT
NA	TRBJ2-2	TRBD1	TRBV4-2	CASSQDSGQSNTGELFF	TGTGCCAGCAGCCAAGATTCGGGACAGTCGAACACCGGGGAGCTGTTTTTT
NA	TRBJ1-4	TRBD1	TRBV28	CAGGTGGKKEKLFF	TGTGCCGGCGGAACAGGGGGGAAGAAAGAAAAACTGTTTTTT
NA	TRBJ1-5	TRBD1	TRBV19	CASRGQALSNQPQHF	TGTGCCAGTAGAGGACAGGCCCTTAGCAATCAGCCCCAGCATTTT
NA	TRBJ1-1	NA	TRBV19	CASSIGRDTEAFF	TGTGCCAGTAGTATCGGGAGGGACACTGAAGCTTTCTTT
NA	TRBJ1-4	TRBD1	TRBV5-1	CASSWGTGINEKLFF	TGCGCCAGCAGCTGGGGGACAGGGATAAATGAAAAACTGTTTTTT
NA	TRBJ1-5	TRBD1	TRBV18	CASSPQGAKNQPQHF	TGTGCCAGCTCGCCACAGGGGGCGAAGAATCAGCCCCAGCATTTT
NA	TRBJ1-3	NA	TRBV19	CASSYRKPSGNTIYF	TGTGCCAGTAGTTACAGGAAGCCCTCTGGAAACACCATATATTTT
NA	TRBJ1-1	NA	TRBV7-2	CASSLGRSTTEAFF	TGTGCCAGCAGCTTAGGGAGATCGACCACTGAAGCTTTCTTT
NA	TRBJ1-4	TRBD1	TRBV2	CASRGQRGSYEKLFF	TGTGCCAGCCGGGGACAGCGAGGGAGCTATGAAAAACTGTTTTTT
NA	TRBJ2-7	NA	TRBV18	CASSPKQGSQYEQYF	TGTGCCAGCTCACCGAAACAGGGTTCCCAATACGAGCAGTACTTC
few	TRBJ1-1	NA	TRBV11-3	CASSFGSNTEAFF	TGTGCCAGCAGCTTCGGGAGCAACACTGAAGCTTTCTTT
NA	TRBJ2-4	TRBD2	TRBV14	CASSPLGRGVAKNIQYF	TGTGCCAGCAGCCCCTTAGGTCGGGGGGTTGCCAAAAACATTCAGTACTTC
NA	TRBJ2-1	TRBD1	TRBV4-3	CASSRDRNPGYNEQFF	TGCGCCAGCAGTAGGGACAGGAATCCGGGCTACAATGAGCAGTTCTTC
NA	TRBJ1-2	TRBD1	TRBV6-2/TRBV6-3	CASSYGMDRMRFYGYTF	TGTGCCAGCAGTTACGGGATGGACAGGATGAGATTCTATGGCTACACCTTC
once	TRBJ1-4	TRBD1	TRBV28	CASRKPGQGGEKLFF	TGTGCCAGCAGGAAGCCGGGACAGGGGGGTGAAAAACTGTTTTTT
once	TRBJ1-2	NA	TRBV7-3	CASKKEFGGGYTF	TGTGCCAGCAAAAAAGAATTTGGAGGTGGCTACACCTTC
NA	TRBJ1-5	TRBD1	TRBV6-6	CASSYSGQGFKPQHF	TGTGCCAGCAGTTACTCCGGACAGGGTTTTAAGCCCCAGCATTTT
NA	TRBJ1-5	TRBD1	TRBV5-1	CASSSGQVNQPQHF	TGCGCCAGCAGCTCGGGACAGGTTAATCAGCCCCAGCATTTT
once	TRBJ1-1	TRBD1	TRBV13	CASSSRTGKGTEAFF	TGTGCCAGCAGCTCGCGGACAGGGAAGGGAACTGAAGCTTTCTTT